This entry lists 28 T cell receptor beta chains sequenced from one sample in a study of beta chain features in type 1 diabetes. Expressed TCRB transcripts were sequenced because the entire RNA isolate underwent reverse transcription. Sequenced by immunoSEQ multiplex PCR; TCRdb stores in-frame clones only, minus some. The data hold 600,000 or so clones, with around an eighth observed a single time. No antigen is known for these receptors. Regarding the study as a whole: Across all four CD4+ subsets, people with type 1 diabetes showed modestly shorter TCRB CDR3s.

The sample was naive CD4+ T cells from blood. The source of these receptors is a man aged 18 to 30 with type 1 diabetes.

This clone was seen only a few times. The CDR3 coding sequence is TGTGCCAGCAGCATCGGCAGGGCTACCTACGAGCAGTACTTC. It yields the protein CASSIGRATYEQYF. V and J are TRBV21-1 and TRBJ2-7; the table's D call, TRBD1, has no DNA check behind it. TRBV21-1 is shown as a pseudogene. The CDR3 is made up of 14 amino acids.

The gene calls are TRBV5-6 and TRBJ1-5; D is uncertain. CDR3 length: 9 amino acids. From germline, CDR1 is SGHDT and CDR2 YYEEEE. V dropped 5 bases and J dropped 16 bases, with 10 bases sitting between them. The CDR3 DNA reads TGTGCCAGCAGGCCGAACGGCCATTTT. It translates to CASRPNGHF.

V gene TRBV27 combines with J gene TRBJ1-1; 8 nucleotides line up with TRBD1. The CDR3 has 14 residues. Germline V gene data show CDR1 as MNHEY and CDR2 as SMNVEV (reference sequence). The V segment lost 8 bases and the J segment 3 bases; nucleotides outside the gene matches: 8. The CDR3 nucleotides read TGTGCCAGCGGTAAGGACAGGGCTGACACTGAAGCTTTCTTT. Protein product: CASGKDRADTEAFF.

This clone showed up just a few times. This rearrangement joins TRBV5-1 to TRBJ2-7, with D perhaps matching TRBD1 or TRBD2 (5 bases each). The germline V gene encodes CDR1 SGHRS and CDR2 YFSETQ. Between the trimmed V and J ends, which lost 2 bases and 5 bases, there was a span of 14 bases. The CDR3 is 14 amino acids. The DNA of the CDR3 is TGCGCCAGCAGCTTTTCGAAGGGGACCGACGAGCAGTACTTC. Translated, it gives CASSFSKGTDEQYF.

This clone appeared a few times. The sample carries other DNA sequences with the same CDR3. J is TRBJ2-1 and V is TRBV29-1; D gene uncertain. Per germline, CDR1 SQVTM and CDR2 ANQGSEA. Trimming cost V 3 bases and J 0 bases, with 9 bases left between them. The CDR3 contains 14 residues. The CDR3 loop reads CSVEVRSSYNEQFF. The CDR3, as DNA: TGCAGCGTTGAGGTGCGGAGCTCCTACAATGAGCAGTTCTTC.

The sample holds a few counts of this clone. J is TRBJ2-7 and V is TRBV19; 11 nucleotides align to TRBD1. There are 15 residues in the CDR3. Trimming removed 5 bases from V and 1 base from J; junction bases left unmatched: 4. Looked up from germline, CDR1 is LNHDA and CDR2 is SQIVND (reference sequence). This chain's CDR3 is CASSVRDRGSYEQYF. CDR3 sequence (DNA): TGTGCCAGTAGTGTCCGGGACAGGGGGTCCTACGAGCAGTACTTC.

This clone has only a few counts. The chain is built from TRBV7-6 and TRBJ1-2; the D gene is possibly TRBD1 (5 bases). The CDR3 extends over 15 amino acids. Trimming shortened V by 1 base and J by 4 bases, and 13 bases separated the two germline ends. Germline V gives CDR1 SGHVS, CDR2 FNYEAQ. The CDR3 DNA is TGTGCCAGCAGCTTAGTGAAGGGGCGCGCCTATGGCTACACCTTC. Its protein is CASSLVKGRAYGYTF. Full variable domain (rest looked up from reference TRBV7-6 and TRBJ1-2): GAGVSQSPRYKVTKRGQDVALRCDPISGHVSLYWYRQALGQGPEFLTYFNYEAQQDKSGLPNDRFSAERPEGSISTLTIQRTEQRDSAMYRCASSLVKGRAYGYTFGSGTRLTVV.

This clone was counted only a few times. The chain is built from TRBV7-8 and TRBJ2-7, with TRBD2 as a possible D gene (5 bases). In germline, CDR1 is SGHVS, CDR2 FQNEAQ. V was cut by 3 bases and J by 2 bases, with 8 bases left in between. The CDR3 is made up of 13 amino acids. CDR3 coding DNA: TGTGCCAGCAGCTTTCCTAGCACCTACGAGCAGTACTTC. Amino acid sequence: CASSFPSTYEQYF.

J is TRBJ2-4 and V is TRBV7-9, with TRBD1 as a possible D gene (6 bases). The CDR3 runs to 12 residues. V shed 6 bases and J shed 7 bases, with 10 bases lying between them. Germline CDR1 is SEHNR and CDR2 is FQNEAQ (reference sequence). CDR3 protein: CASSRTENIQYF. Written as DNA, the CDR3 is TGTGCCAGCAGTCGGACAGAGAACATTCAGTACTTC.

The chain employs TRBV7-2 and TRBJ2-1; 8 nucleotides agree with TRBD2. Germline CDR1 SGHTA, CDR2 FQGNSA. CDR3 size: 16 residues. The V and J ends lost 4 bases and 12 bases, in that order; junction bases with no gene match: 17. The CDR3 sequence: CASSSRAGDTQYGQFF. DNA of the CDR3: TGTGCCAGCAGCTCCAGAGCGGGGGACACCCAGTATGGGCAGTTCTTC.

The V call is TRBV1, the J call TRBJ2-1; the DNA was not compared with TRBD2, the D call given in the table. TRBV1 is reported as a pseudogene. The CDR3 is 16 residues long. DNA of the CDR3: TGCACCAGCAGCCAAGCCGGGAGGGACGCCTACAATGAGCAGTTCTTC. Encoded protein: CTSSQAGRDAYNEQFF.

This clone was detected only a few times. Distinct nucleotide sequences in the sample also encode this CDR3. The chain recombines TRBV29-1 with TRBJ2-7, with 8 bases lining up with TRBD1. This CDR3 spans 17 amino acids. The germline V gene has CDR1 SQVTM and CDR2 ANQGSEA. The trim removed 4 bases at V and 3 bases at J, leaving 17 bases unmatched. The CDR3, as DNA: TGCAGCGTTGGTGGGCTCAGGGGGCCTAAGACATACTACGAGCAGTACTTC. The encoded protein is CSVGGLRGPKTYYEQYF.

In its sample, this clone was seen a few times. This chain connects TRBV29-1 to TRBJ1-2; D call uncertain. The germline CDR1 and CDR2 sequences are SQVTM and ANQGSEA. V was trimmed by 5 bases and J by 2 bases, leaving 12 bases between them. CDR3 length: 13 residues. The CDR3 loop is CSVPKRGNYGYTF. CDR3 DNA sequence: TGCAGCGTTCCAAAACGGGGAAACTATGGCTACACCTTC.

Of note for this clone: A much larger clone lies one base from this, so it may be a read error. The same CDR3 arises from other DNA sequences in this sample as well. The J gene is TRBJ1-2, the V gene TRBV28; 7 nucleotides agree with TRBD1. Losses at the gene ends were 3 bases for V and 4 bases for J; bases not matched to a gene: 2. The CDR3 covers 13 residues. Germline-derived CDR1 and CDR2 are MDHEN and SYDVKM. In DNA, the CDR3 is TGTGCCAGCAGTTTGGGACAGATCTATGGCTACACCTTC. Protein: CASSLGQIYGYTF.

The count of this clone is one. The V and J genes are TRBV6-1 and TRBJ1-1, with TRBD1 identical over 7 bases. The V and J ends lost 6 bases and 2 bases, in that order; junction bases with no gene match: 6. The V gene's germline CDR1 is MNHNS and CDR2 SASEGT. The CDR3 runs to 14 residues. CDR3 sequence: CASSRQGTNTEAFF. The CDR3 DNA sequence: TGTGCCAGCAGCCGACAGGGTACTAACACTGAAGCTTTCTTT.

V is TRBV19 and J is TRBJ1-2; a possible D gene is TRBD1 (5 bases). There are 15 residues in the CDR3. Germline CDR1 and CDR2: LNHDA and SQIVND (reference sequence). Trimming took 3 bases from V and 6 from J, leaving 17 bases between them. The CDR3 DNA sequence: TGTGCCAGTAGTATCTCCGCCGGGACTACGAATGGCTACACCTTC. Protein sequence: CASSISAGTTNGYTF.

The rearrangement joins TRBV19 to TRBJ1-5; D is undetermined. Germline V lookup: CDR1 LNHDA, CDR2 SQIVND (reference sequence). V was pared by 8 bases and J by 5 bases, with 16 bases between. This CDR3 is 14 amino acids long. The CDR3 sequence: CASGDRRAHQPQHF. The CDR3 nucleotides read TGTGCCAGTGGGGATCGCCGAGCCCATCAGCCCCAGCATTTT.

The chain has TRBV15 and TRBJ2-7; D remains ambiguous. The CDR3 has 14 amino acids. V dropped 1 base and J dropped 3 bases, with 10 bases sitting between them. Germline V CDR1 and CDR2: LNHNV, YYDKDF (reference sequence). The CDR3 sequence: CATSRGEGVYEQYF. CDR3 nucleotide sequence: TGTGCCACCAGCAGAGGGGAAGGCGTCTACGAGCAGTACTTC.

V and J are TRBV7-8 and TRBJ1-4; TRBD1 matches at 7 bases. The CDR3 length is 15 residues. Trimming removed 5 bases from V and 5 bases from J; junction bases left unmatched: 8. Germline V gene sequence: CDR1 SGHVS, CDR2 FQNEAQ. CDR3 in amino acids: CASSRLTGRNEKLFF. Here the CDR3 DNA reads TGTGCCAGCAGCCGCTTGACAGGGAGGAATGAAAAACTGTTTTTT. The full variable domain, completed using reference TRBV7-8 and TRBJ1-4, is GAGVSQSPRYKVAKRGQDVALRCDPISGHVSLFWYQQALGQGPEFLTYFQNEAQLDKSGLPSDRFFAERPEGSVSTLKIQRTQQEDSAVYLCASSRLTGRNEKLFFGSGTQLSVL.

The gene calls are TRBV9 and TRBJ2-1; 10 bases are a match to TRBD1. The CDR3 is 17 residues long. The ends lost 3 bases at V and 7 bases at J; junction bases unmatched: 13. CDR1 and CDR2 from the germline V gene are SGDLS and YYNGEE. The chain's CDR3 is CASSEGLTGGLGNEQFF. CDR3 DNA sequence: TGTGCCAGCAGCGAGGGATTGACAGGGGGCTTGGGTAATGAGCAGTTCTTC. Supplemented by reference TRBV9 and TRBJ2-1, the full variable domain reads DSGVTQTPKHLITATGQRVTLRCSPRSGDLSVYWYQQSLDQGLQFLIQYYNGEERAKGNILERFSAQQFPDLHSELNLSSLELGDSALYFCASSEGLTGGLGNEQFFGPGTRLTVL.

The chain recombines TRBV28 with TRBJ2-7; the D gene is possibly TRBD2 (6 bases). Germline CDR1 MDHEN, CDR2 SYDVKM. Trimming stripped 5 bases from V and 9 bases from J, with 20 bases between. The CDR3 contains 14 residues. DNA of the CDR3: TGTGCCAGCAGTCCCCGGGACTCCTACCGTGGGCAGTACTTC. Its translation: CASSPRDSYRGQYF.

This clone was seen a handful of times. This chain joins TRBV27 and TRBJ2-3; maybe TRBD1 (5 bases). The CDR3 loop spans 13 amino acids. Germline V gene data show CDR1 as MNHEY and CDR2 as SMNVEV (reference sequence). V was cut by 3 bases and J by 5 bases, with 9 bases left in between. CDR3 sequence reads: CASSFGAGDTQYF. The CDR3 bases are TGTGCCAGCAGTTTTGGGGCCGGAGATACGCAGTATTTT.

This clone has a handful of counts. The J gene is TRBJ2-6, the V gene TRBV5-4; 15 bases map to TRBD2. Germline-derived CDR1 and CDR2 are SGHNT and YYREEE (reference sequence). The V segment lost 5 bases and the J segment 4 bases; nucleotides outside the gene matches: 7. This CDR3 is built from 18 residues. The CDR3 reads CASSPGLAGGLGANVLTF. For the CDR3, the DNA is TGTGCCAGCAGTCCCGGACTAGCGGGAGGGCTAGGGGCCAACGTCCTGACTTTC.

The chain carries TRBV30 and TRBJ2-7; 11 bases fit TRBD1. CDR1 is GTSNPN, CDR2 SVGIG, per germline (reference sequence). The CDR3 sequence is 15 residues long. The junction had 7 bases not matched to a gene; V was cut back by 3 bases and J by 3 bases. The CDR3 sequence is CAWSSEGTGGYEQYF. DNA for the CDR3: TGTGCCTGGAGCTCCGAGGGGACAGGGGGCTACGAGCAGTACTTC. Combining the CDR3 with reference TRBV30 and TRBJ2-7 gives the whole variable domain SQTIHQWPATLVQPVGSPLSLECTVEGTSNPNLYWYRQAAGRGLQLLFYSVGIGQISSEVPQNLSASRPQDRQFILSSKKLLLSDSGFYLCAWSSEGTGGYEQYFGPGTRLTVT.

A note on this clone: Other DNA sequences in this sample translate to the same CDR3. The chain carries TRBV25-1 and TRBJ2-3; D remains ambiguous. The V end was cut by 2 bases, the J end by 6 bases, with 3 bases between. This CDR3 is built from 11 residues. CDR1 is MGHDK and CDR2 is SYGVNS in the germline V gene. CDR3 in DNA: TGTGCCAGCAGTGAACGCGATACGCAGTATTTT. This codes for CASSERDTQYF.

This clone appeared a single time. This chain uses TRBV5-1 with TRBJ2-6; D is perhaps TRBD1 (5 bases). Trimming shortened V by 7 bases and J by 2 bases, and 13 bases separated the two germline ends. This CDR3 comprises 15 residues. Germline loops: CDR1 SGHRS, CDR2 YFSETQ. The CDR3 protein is CASGARKTGANVLTF. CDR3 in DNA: TGCGCCAGCGGGGCACGAAAAACTGGGGCCAACGTCCTGACTTTC.

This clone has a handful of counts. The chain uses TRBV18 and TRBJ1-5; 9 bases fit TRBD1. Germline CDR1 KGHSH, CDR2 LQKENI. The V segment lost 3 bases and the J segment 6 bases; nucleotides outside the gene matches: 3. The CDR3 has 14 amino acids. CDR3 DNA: TGTGCCAGCTCACCCGGACAGGGGCGTCAGCCCCAGCATTTT. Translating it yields CASSPGQGRQPQHF.

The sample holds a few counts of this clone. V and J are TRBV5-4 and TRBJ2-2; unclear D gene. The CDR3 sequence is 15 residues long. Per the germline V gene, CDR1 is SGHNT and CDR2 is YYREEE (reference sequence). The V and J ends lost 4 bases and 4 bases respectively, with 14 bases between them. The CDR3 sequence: CASSPMVSGTGELFF. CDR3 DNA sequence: TGTGCCAGCAGCCCTATGGTCTCTGGCACCGGGGAGCTGTTTTTT.